These T cell receptor beta chains were read from a single sample in a study of read filtering for tumor transcriptome and immune sequencing. A single record per CDR3 protein comes from TCRdb applying MiXCR to the reads. Here the sample spans 55,000 to 60,000 distinct CDR3 sequences, around 12% being singletons. The specimen sequenced was a population of CD138-negative cells sorted from bone marrow. The receptor source for this set is a donor at least 40 years old with multiple myeloma. Each CDR3 is given with its conserved first and last residue. A D gene is named only where the DNA matches it firmly. Expanded clones are given a class, and other clones once, few, many or no size at all.

D: NA; J: TRBJ2-7; V: TRBV2; size: many; CDR3: CASSEKTVSYEQYF; DNA: TGTGCCAGCAGTGAAAAGACAGTCTCCTACGAGCAGTACTTC
D: TRBD1; J: TRBJ1-1; V: TRBV6-1; size: many; CDR3: CASSRGQLNTEAFF; DNA: TGTGCCAGCAGTCGGGGACAGTTGAACACTGAAGCTTTCTTT
D: NA; J: TRBJ1-5; V: TRBV6-1; size: few; CDR3: CASSGAWTSNQPQHF; DNA: TGTGCCAGCAGCGGCGCCTGGACGAGCAATCAGCCCCAGCATTTT
D: NA; J: TRBJ2-3; V: TRBV6-6; size: NA; CDR3: CASSYKPSISTDTQYF; DNA: TGTGCCAGCAGTTACAAACCTAGCATCTCCACAGATACGCAGTATTTT
D: NA; J: TRBJ1-1; V: TRBV5-1; size: many; CDR3: CASSLGYQNSRNTEAFF; DNA: TGCGCCAGCAGCTTGGGGTACCAGAATAGTCGGAACACTGAAGCTTTCTTT
D: NA; J: TRBJ2-6; V: TRBV18; size: many; CDR3: CASSLTVSGANVLTF; DNA: TGTGCCAGCTCCCTCACAGTATCTGGGGCCAACGTCCTGACTTTC
D: NA; J: TRBJ1-5; V: TRBV18; size: many; CDR3: CASSPGATEFNQPQHF; DNA: TGTGCCAGCTCACCGGGCGCGACAGAATTCAATCAGCCCCAGCATTTT
D: NA; J: TRBJ2-3; V: TRBV11-2; size: NA; CDR3: CASSSTGRETDTQYF; DNA: TGCGCCAGCAGCTCAACGGGCAGGGAGACAGATACGCAGTATTTT
D: NA; J: TRBJ2-3; V: TRBV7-2; size: many; CDR3: CASSLAVATDTQYF; DNA: TGTGCCAGCAGCTTAGCCGTGGCAACAGATACGCAGTATTTT
D: NA; J: TRBJ1-1; V: TRBV12-3/TRBV12-4; size: many; CDR3: CASRLLQTEAFF; DNA: TGTGCCAGCAGATTGCTTCAGACTGAAGCTTTCTTT
D: NA; J: TRBJ2-3; V: TRBV7-3; size: many; CDR3: CASSSRTVSSTDTQYF; DNA: TGTGCCAGCAGCTCCAGGACCGTGTCTAGCACAGATACGCAGTATTTT
D: TRBD1; J: TRBJ1-5; V: TRBV6-1; size: many; CDR3: CASSENHGQGNLGNQPQHF; DNA: TGTGCCAGCAGTGAAAACCATGGACAGGGGAATCTTGGCAATCAGCCCCAGCATTTT
D: NA; J: TRBJ2-3; V: TRBV29-1; size: many; CDR3: CSVDFHSVGTDTQYF; DNA: TGCAGCGTTGATTTTCATTCGGTTGGCACAGATACGCAGTATTTT
D: NA; J: TRBJ1-5; V: TRBV7-2; size: many; CDR3: CASTPGARDQPQHF; DNA: TGTGCCAGCACCCCGGGGGCGAGGGATCAGCCCCAGCATTTT
D: TRBD2; J: TRBJ2-1; V: TRBV24-1; size: many; CDR3: CATSDPAGGRWWQFF; DNA: TGTGCCACCAGTGATCCAGCGGGGGGGCGATGGTGGCAGTTCTTC
D: NA; J: TRBJ2-7; V: TRBV5-5; size: NA; CDR3: CASAGASYEQYF; DNA: TGTGCCAGCGCGGGGGCCTCCTACGAGCAGTACTTC
D: TRBD1; J: TRBJ2-7; V: TRBV5-1; size: NA; CDR3: CASSFGTGSSYEQYF; DNA: TGCGCCAGCAGCTTCGGGACAGGGAGCAGCTACGAGCAGTACTTC
D: NA; J: TRBJ2-3; V: TRBV2; size: many; CDR3: CASSDDRITDTQYF; DNA: TGTGCCAGCAGTGACGACAGAATCACAGATACGCAGTATTTT
D: NA; J: TRBJ1-4; V: TRBV7-9; size: many; CDR3: CASSGAVPTNEKLFF; DNA: TGTGCCAGCAGCGGAGCCGTACCAACTAATGAAAAACTGTTTTTT
D: TRBD2; J: TRBJ2-5; V: TRBV5-1; size: many; CDR3: CASSLNSGGSRETQYF; DNA: TGCGCCAGCAGCTTGAATAGCGGGGGGTCTCGAGAGACCCAGTACTTC
D: NA; J: TRBJ2-2; V: TRBV7-8; size: many; CDR3: CASNPRGQNTGELFF; DNA: TGTGCCAGCAACCCCCGGGGACAGAACACCGGGGAGCTGTTTTTT
D: NA; J: TRBJ1-4; V: TRBV3-1; size: many; CDR3: CASSQGVTPVPSTNEKLFF; DNA: TGTGCCAGCAGCCAAGGCGTAACACCCGTACCTTCAACTAATGAAAAACTGTTTTTT
D: TRBD2; J: TRBJ2-7; V: TRBV5-4; size: many; CDR3: CASSSLDWRGAPEQYF; DNA: TGTGCCAGCAGCTCCCTTGACTGGCGGGGGGCTCCCGAGCAGTACTTC
D: TRBD1; J: TRBJ1-5; V: TRBV7-9; size: many; CDR3: CASSPWDRDQPQHF; DNA: TGTGCCAGCAGTCCCTGGGACAGGGATCAGCCCCAGCATTTT
D: NA; J: TRBJ2-1; V: TRBV2; size: few; CDR3: CASSGISGLSEQFF; DNA: TGTGCCAGCAGTGGCATTTCGGGGCTGAGTGAGCAGTTCTTC
D: NA; J: TRBJ1-5; V: TRBV27; size: once; CDR3: CGSSGQYLQPQQF; DNA: TGTGGCAGCAGTGGGCAATATCTACAGCCCCAGCAGTTT
D: NA; J: TRBJ1-1; V: TRBV7-9; size: many; CDR3: CASSLGPDTEAFF; DNA: TGTGCCAGCAGCTTAGGCCCCGACACTGAAGCTTTCTTT
D: NA; J: TRBJ1-4; V: TRBV3-1; size: many; CDR3: CASSQGQEKLFF; DNA: TGTGCCAGCAGCCAAGGACAGGAAAAACTGTTTTTT
D: NA; J: TRBJ1-5; V: TRBV15; size: many; CDR3: CATSGRVRDNQPQHF; DNA: TGTGCCACCAGCGGTAGGGTCAGGGACAATCAGCCCCAGCATTTT
D: NA; J: TRBJ2-1; V: TRBV7-9; size: many; CDR3: CASGLAQGNEQFF; DNA: TGTGCCAGCGGCTTAGCCCAGGGCAATGAGCAGTTCTTC
D: NA; J: TRBJ2-1; V: TRBV12-3/TRBV12-4; size: medium-sized; CDR3: CASTEGGTLTYNEQFF; DNA: TGTGCCAGCACCGAAGGAGGTACGTTAACCTACAATGAGCAGTTCTTC
D: TRBD1; J: TRBJ2-5; V: TRBV19; size: NA; CDR3: CASSAGQGVRETQYF; DNA: TGTGCCAGTAGCGCCGGACAGGGGGTACGAGAGACCCAGTACTTC
D: NA; J: TRBJ2-7; V: TRBV5-4; size: NA; CDR3: CASSYRARDEQYF; DNA: TGTGCCAGCAGCTATCGGGCGAGAGACGAGCAGTACTTC
D: NA; J: TRBJ2-2; V: TRBV4-2; size: few; CDR3: CASSPLGGGPSGELFF; DNA: TGTGCCAGCAGCCCCTTGGGGGGGGGGCCTAGCGGGGAGCTGTTTTTT
D: NA; J: TRBJ1-1; V: TRBV4-1; size: many; CDR3: CASSQGPTGWGNTEAFF; DNA: TGCGCCAGCAGCCAGGGCCCCACGGGGTGGGGGAACACTGAAGCTTTCTTT
D: TRBD1; J: TRBJ2-7; V: TRBV7-3; size: many; CDR3: CASSWDRDYEQYF; DNA: TGTGCCAGCAGTTGGGACAGGGACTACGAGCAGTACTTC
D: NA; J: TRBJ2-5; V: TRBV2; size: many; CDR3: CASRRVGSPGETQYF; DNA: TGTGCCAGCAGGAGGGTAGGATCGCCGGGAGAGACCCAGTACTTC
D: NA; J: TRBJ2-5; V: TRBV14; size: many; CDR3: CASSQSPERETQYF; DNA: TGTGCCAGCAGCCAGAGCCCGGAGAGAGAGACCCAGTACTTC
D: NA; J: TRBJ1-5; V: TRBV29-1; size: many; CDR3: CSVVLQRNQPQHF; DNA: TGCAGCGTTGTCCTGCAGCGGAATCAGCCCCAGCATTTT
D: NA; J: TRBJ2-3; V: TRBV29-1; size: many; CDR3: CSVDRPSTDTQYF; DNA: TGCAGCGTTGATAGGCCGAGCACAGATACGCAGTATTTT
D: NA; J: TRBJ2-2; V: TRBV12-3/TRBV12-4; size: many; CDR3: CASSLMVAGELFF; DNA: TGTGCCAGCAGTTTGATGGTGGCCGGGGAGCTGTTTTTT
D: TRBD1; J: TRBJ1-1; V: TRBV11-1; size: many; CDR3: CASSPGQGRTEAFF; DNA: TGTGCCAGCAGCCCCGGACAGGGGCGCACTGAAGCTTTCTTT
D: TRBD1; J: TRBJ1-5; V: TRBV6-2/TRBV6-3; size: many; CDR3: CASLGRTGGYQPQHF; DNA: TGTGCCAGCCTAGGACGGACAGGGGGCTATCAGCCCCAGCATTTT
D: TRBD1; J: TRBJ1-4; V: TRBV7-9; size: few; CDR3: CASSLSGPGGEKLFF; DNA: TGTGCCAGCAGCTTATCCGGACCAGGGGGTGAAAAACTGTTTTTT
D: NA; J: TRBJ1-1; V: TRBV20-1; size: many; CDR3: CSASATSPGNTEAFF; DNA: TGCAGTGCTAGTGCAACCTCTCCGGGGAACACTGAAGCTTTCTTT
D: NA; J: TRBJ2-6; V: TRBV19; size: many; CDR3: CASSIGRANVLTF; DNA: TGTGCCAGTAGTATTGGTCGGGCCAACGTCCTGACTTTC
D: NA; J: TRBJ1-6; V: TRBV6-1; size: many; CDR3: CASSSPAGLNSPLHF; DNA: TGTGCCAGCAGCTCCCCAGCGGGGTTAAATTCACCCCTCCACTTT
D: NA; J: TRBJ1-1; V: TRBV5-1; size: many; CDR3: CASSLWGMNTEAFF; DNA: TGCGCCAGCAGCTTATGGGGCATGAACACTGAAGCTTTCTTT
D: NA; J: TRBJ1-5; V: TRBV6-5; size: NA; CDR3: CASSYSVQGHQPQHF; DNA: TGTGCCAGCAGTTACTCGGTACAGGGCCATCAGCCCCAGCATTTT
D: NA; J: TRBJ2-7; V: TRBV11-2; size: NA; CDR3: CSSSRPGNVGPYEQYF; DNA: TGTTCCAGCAGCCGACCGGGGAACGTCGGGCCCTACGAGCAGTACTTC
D: NA; J: TRBJ1-2; V: TRBV20-1; size: few; CDR3: CSARDGADPEHGYTF; DNA: TGCAGTGCTAGAGACGGGGCCGACCCTGAGCATGGCTACACCTTC
D: NA; J: TRBJ1-2; V: TRBV7-8; size: many; CDR3: CASSLSGQNPNYGYTF; DNA: TGTGCCAGCAGCTTAAGCGGGCAGAACCCTAACTATGGCTACACCTTC
D: NA; J: TRBJ2-3; V: TRBV3-1; size: many; CDR3: CASSQGPGTDTQYF; DNA: TGTGCCAGCAGCCAAGGACCAGGCACAGATACGCAGTATTTT
D: TRBD2; J: TRBJ2-1; V: TRBV7-8; size: many; CDR3: CASSLRWTSPNEQFF; DNA: TGTGCCAGCAGCTTACGCTGGACTAGCCCCAATGAGCAGTTCTTC
D: NA; J: TRBJ2-2; V: TRBV12-3/TRBV12-4; size: many; CDR3: CASSFPQNAGELFF; DNA: TGTGCCAGCAGTTTTCCCCAGAATGCTGGGGAGCTGTTTTTT